The 14 T cell receptor beta chains below all came from one sample that was sequenced in a study of CD8+CD57+ T cells in acquired aplastic anemia. Using genomic DNA as the template, TCR beta VDJ and CDR3 profiling was carried out. TCRdb processed the reads anew with MiXCR; each CDR3 protein has one entry. The top ten clones hold approximately 12% of a sample with around 200,000 distinct CDR3 sequences, less than 50% of them seen once. An expansion of CD8+CD57+ cells by flow cytometry had been shown in patients chosen for sequencing. Sequencing was carried out using sorted CD4+, CD8+, or CD8+CD57+ T cells (not recorded which) from PBMCs. The receptor set was obtained from a human donor with aplastic anemia.

The sample holds many counts of this clonotype. This chain joins TRBV5-5 and TRBJ2-3; D is uncertain. Between the trimmed V and J ends, which lost 4 bases and 1 base, there was a span of 13 bases. CDR3 length: 15 amino acids. Germline V lookup: CDR1 SGHKS, CDR2 YYEKEE (reference sequence). This CDR3 reads CASSPRLTGTDTQYF. CDR3 nucleotides: TGTGCCAGCAGCCCGCGCCTTACGGGCACAGATACGCAGTATTTT.

This clonotype is labeled medium-sized. V gene TRBV2 combines with J gene TRBJ1-6; 11 nucleotides line up with TRBD1. This CDR3 has 13 amino acids. Germline CDR1 reads SNHLY; CDR2 reads FYNNEI. The junction had 1 base not matched to a gene; V was cut back by 7 bases and J by 8 bases. The CDR3 nucleotides are TGTGCCAGCATGGGACAGGGGGATTCACCCCTCCACTTT. Its protein product is CASMGQGDSPLHF.

V usage is TRBV7-9 and J usage is TRBJ2-5; the D gene is possibly TRBD2 (5 bases). The V end lost 0 bases, the J end lost 5 bases, and 7 bases lay between the germline ends. From germline, CDR1 is SEHNR and CDR2 FQNEAQ (reference sequence). The CDR3 length is 13 residues. CDR3 region: CASSLAAEETQYF. The CDR3 DNA follows: TGTGCCAGCAGCTTAGCAGCGGAGGAGACCCAGTACTTC.

In this sample, this clonotype turned up many times. V is TRBV9 and J is TRBJ2-2; no clear D. The V end lost 0 bases, the J end lost 6 bases, and 12 bases lay between the germline ends. The CDR3 runs to 15 residues. CDR1 and CDR2 (germline): SGDLS, YYNGEE. CDR3 region: CASSVATFSSGELFF. The CDR3 DNA sequence: TGTGCCAGCAGCGTAGCTACCTTTTCTTCCGGGGAGCTGTTTTTT.

This chain links TRBV24-1 with TRBJ2-5, with a possible D match to TRBD1 (6 bases). Trimming removed 5 bases from V and 5 bases from J, with 17 bases in between. The CDR3 is 15 amino acids. Germline values: CDR1 KGHDR, CDR2 SFDVKD. In DNA, the CDR3 is TGTGCCACCAGTGTCGCAGGGACACTAGAGGAGACCCAGTACTTC. Translation: CATSVAGTLEETQYF.

This clonotype has ten or more counts. The chain employs TRBV12-3 or TRBV12-4 and TRBJ2-1; the D gene is possibly TRBD1 (5 bases). The V end was cut by 1 base, the J end by 3 bases, with 10 bases between. CDR3 size: 15 residues. CDR3 protein: CASSLGRDDYNEQFF. The CDR3 bases are TGTGCCAGCAGTTTAGGCAGGGATGACTACAATGAGCAGTTCTTC.

Worth noting for this clonotype: A read error may produce the germline difference seen at one junction end. The chain carries TRBV10-2 and TRBJ2-6; TRBD1 is a possible D gene (6 bases). CDR1 is WSHSY, CDR2 SAAADI, per germline. CDR3 length: 14 amino acids. This chain's CDR3 is CASRLGQGANVLTF. For the CDR3, the DNA is TGTGCCAGCAGGCTAGGACAGGGGGCCAACGTCCTGACTTTC.

This clonotype was detected ten times or more. The rearrangement uses TRBV20-1 and TRBJ1-2, with D perhaps matching TRBD1 (5 bases). Trimming took off 2 bases at V and 2 bases at J, with 15 bases between the two ends. The CDR3 loop spans 15 amino acids. Germline CDR1 is DFQATT and CDR2 is SNEGSKA (reference sequence). The CDR3 protein is CSARKGGGENYGYTF. The CDR3 coding sequence is TGCAGTGCTAGAAAGGGTGGGGGGGAAAACTATGGCTACACCTTC.

The V call is TRBV7-3, the J call TRBJ1-1, with a possible D match to TRBD1 (5 bases). The germline CDR1 and CDR2 sequences are SGHTA and FQGTGA. V was clipped by 5 bases and J by 1 base, with 11 bases between them. The CDR3 contains 14 residues. The DNA for the CDR3 is TGTGCCAGCAGCCGAGATGGACAGAACACTGAAGCTTTCTTT. Amino acid sequence: CASSRDGQNTEAFF.

This clonotype was found a few times. The V call is TRBV20-1, the J call TRBJ1-6; TRBD1 might be the D (5 bases). Germline CDR1 is DFQATT and CDR2 is SNEGSKA (reference sequence). The CDR3 length is 14 residues. V lost 6 bases and J 8 bases, leaving 17 bases between the germline ends. The CDR3 bases are TGCAGTGCCCCGACGGGACCTGGTTATTCACCCCTCCACTTT. Its protein product is CSAPTGPGYSPLHF.

This clonotype was counted many times. This chain links TRBV4-1 with TRBJ2-1; 9 bases are shared with TRBD2. CDR1 and CDR2 (germline): MGHRA, YSYEKL. V was pared by 4 bases and J by 9 bases, with 7 bases of the junction left unmatched. The CDR3 extends over 14 amino acids. CDR3 bases: TGCGCCAGCAGCCGACCGGGACTAGCACTTGAGCAGTTCTTC. It translates to CASSRPGLALEQFF.

This clonotype was seen many times. The chain carries TRBV7-2 and TRBJ1-2; D might be TRBD1 (5 bases). The germline gives CDR1 SGHTA, CDR2 FQGNSA. Trimming cost V 5 bases and J 4 bases, with 17 bases left between them. CDR3 length: 15 amino acids. The CDR3, as DNA: TGTGCCAGCAGCCAGAGAGGGGTTAAGGGCTATGGCTACACCTTC. It specifies CASSQRGVKGYGYTF.

This chain connects TRBV2 to TRBJ2-2; D possibly uses TRBD1 or TRBD2 (6 bases each). The CDR3 has 13 amino acids. Per germline, CDR1 SNHLY and CDR2 FYNNEI. V dropped 7 bases and J dropped 7 bases, with 13 bases sitting between them. CDR3 amino acids: CASKGGPGGELFF. The CDR3 DNA sequence: TGTGCCAGCAAGGGGGGACCGGGCGGGGAGCTGTTTTTT.

Only a few counts were recorded for this clonotype. The chain combines TRBV6-2 or TRBV6-3 with TRBJ2-7; the match to TRBD1 covers 11 bases. With V trimmed by 0 bases and J by 3 bases, 4 bases remained unmatched. The germline V gene encodes CDR1 MNHEY and CDR2 SVGEGT. The CDR3 runs 16 residues. The chain's CDR3 is CASSYSMGQGGYEQYF. The CDR3 coding sequence is TGTGCCAGCAGTTACTCGATGGGACAGGGGGGCTACGAGCAGTACTTC.